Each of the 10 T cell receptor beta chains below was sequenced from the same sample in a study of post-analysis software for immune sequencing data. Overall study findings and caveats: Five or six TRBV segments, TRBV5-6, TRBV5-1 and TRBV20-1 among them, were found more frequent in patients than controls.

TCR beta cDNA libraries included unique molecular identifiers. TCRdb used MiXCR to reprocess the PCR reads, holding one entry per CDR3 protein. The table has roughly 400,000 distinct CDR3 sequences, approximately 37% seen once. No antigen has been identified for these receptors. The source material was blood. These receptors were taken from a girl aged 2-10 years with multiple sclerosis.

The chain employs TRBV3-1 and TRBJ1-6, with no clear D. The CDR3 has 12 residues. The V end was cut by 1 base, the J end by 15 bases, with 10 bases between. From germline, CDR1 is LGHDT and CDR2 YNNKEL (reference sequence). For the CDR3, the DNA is TGTGCCAGCAGCCAAGGGGGAGTACTCCTCCACTTT. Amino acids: CASSQGGVLLHF. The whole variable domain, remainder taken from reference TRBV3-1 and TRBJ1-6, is DTAVSQTPKYLVTQMGNDKSIKCEQNLGHDTMYWYKQDSKKFLKIMFSYNNKELIINETVPNRFSPKSPDKAHLNLHINSLELGDSAVYFCASSQGGVLLHFGNGTRLTVT.

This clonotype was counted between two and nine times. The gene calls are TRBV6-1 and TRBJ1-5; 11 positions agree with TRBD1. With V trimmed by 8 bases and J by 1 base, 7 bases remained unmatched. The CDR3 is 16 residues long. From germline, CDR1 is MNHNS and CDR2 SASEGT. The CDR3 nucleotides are TGTGCCAGCGGACAGGGGGCTTTCATCAGCAATCAGCCCCAGCATTTT. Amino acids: CASGQGAFISNQPQHF.

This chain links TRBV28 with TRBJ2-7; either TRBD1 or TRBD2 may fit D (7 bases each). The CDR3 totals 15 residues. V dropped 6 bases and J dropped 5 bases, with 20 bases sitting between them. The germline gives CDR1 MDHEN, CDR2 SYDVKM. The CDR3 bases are TGTGCCAGCAGGCCGAGGGGGCGGGAGACGCACGAGCAGTACTTC. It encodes CASRPRGRETHEQYF.

The CDR3 protein is CASSYRGGPYTEAFF. CDR3 nucleotides: TGTGCCAGCAGTTACAGGGGGGGGCCTTACACTGAAGCTTTCTTT. This chain joins TRBV6-5 and TRBJ1-1; a weak D match, TRBD1 (6 bases). V gave up 2 bases and J gave up 3 bases, with 13 bases separating them. The CDR3 is 15 amino acids. The germline V gene has CDR1 MNHEY and CDR2 SVGAGI.

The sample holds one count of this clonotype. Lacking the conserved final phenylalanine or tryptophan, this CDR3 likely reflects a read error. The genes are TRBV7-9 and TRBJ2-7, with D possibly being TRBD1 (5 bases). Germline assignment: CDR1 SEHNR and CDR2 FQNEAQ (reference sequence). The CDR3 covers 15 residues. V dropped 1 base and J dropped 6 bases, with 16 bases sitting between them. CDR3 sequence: CASSLVIDSRGEQYY. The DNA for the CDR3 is TGTGCCAGCAGCTTAGTTATTGACAGCCGTGGCGAGCAGTACTAC.

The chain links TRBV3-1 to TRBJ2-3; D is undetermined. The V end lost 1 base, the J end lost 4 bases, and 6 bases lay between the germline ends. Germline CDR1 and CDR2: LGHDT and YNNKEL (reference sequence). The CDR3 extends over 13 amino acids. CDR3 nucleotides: TGTGCCAGCAGCCAAGCGGTCCCAGATACGCAGTATTTT. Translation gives CASSQAVPDTQYF.

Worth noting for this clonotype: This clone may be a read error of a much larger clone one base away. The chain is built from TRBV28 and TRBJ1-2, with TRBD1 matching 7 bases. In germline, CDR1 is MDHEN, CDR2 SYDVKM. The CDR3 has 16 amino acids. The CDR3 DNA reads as TGTGCCGGCAGTTTAGGTATTCGGGACAGCCACTTAGGCTACACCTTC. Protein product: CAGSLGIRDSHLGYTF.

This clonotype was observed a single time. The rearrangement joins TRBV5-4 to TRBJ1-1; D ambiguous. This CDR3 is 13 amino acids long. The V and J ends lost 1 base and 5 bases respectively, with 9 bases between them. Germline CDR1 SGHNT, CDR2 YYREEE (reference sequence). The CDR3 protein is CASSLRTRTEAFF. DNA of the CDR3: TGTGCCAGCAGCTTGAGGACCCGGACTGAAGCTTTCTTT.

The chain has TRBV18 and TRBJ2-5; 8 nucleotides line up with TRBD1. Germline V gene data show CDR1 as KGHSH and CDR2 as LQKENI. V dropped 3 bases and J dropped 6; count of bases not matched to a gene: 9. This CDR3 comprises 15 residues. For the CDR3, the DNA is TGTGCCAGCTCACCGTCGGACAGGGTGTCGCAGACCCAGTACTTC. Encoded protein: CASSPSDRVSQTQYF.

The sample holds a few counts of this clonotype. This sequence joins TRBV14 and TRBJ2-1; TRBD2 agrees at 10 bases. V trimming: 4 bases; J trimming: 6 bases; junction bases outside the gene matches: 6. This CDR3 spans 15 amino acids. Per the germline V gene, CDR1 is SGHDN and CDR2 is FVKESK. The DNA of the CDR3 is TGTGCCAGCAGCCCCCCAGGGACTAGCGTCAATGAGCAGTTCTTC. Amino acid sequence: CASSPPGTSVNEQFF.